The next 16 T cell receptor beta chains were all read from a single sample in a study of blood T cell repertoires in COVID-19. Some clones are missing from TCRdb's copy, which holds only in-frame ones; the method was immunoSEQ multiplex PCR. The sample records more than 350,000 clones, 70% to 90% being singletons. The specimen was peripheral blood. The receptors here all came from a woman in her 30s with COVID-19, enrolled during active disease.

The J gene is TRBJ2-7, the V gene TRBV6-5; 7 bases agree with TRBD1. The CDR3 extends over 12 amino acids. V lost 8 bases to trimming and J lost 5 bases; unmatched junction nucleotides: 6. The germline gives CDR1 MNHEY, CDR2 SVGAGI. This chain's CDR3 is CASRQGLNEQYF. The CDR3 DNA sequence: TGTGCCAGCCGACAGGGTCTCAACGAGCAGTACTTC.

CDR3 loop: CASSTGTGQNQPQHF. The CDR3 bases are TGTGCCAGTAGTACCGGGACAGGGCAGAATCAGCCCCAGCATTTT. The V gene is TRBV19, the J gene TRBJ1-5, with 9 bases lining up with TRBD1. V gave up 4 bases and J gave up 4 bases; unmatched junction bases: 5. Germline V gene lookup returns CDR1 LNHDA and CDR2 SQIVND (reference sequence). This CDR3 comprises 15 residues.

This chain uses TRBV29-1 with TRBJ2-5; D gene uncertain. The CDR3 is 13 amino acids. Trimming cost V 3 bases and J 1 base, with 9 bases left between them. Germline values: CDR1 SQVTM, CDR2 ANQGSEA. As DNA, the CDR3 is TGCAGCGTTGAGTGGCGGTCCCAAGAGACCCAGTACTTC. Its protein product is CSVEWRSQETQYF.

In its sample, this clone was seen once. The sample carries other DNA sequences with the same CDR3. The V call is TRBV19, the J call TRBJ1-5, with a possible D match to TRBD1 (5 bases). V lost 3 bases, J lost 7 bases, and 16 bases lay in between. The V gene's germline CDR1 is LNHDA and CDR2 SQIVND (reference sequence). This CDR3 spans 15 amino acids. CDR3 loop: CASSIGGRRGQPQHF. The CDR3 region has the DNA TGTGCCAGTAGTATTGGGGGGAGAAGGGGACAGCCCCAGCATTTT.

The rearrangement joins TRBV10-3 to TRBJ1-3; 9 nucleotides match TRBD1. J was trimmed by 4 bases and V by 8 bases; bases with no gene match: 6. The CDR3 is 14 amino acids. CDR1 is ENHRY, CDR2 SYGVKD, per germline. CDR3 coding DNA: TGTGCCATCGGGGACAGGGTCCCCGGAAACACCATATATTTT. Its protein product is CAIGDRVPGNTIYF.

V is TRBV24-1 and J is TRBJ2-1, with TRBD1 matching over 7 bases. The CDR3 is 16 amino acids. Trimming removed 7 bases from V and 2 bases from J; junction bases left unmatched: 10. Germline V gene lookup returns CDR1 KGHDR and CDR2 SFDVKD. For the CDR3, the DNA is TGTGCCACCAGCCCAACAGGGGCCCCTACCTACAATGAGCAGTTCTTC. Its translation is CATSPTGAPTYNEQFF.

V usage is TRBV10-1 and J usage is TRBJ2-7, with TRBD2 matching 8 bases. Germline V CDR1 and CDR2: WNHNN, SYGVQD (reference sequence). The V segment lost 1 base and the J segment 2 bases; nucleotides outside the gene matches: 4. This CDR3 spans 15 amino acids. The CDR3 reads CASSELVAGTYEQYF. The CDR3 coding sequence is TGCGCCAGCAGTGAGTTGGTAGCGGGGACCTACGAGCAGTACTTC.

This chain connects TRBV7-2 to TRBJ2-7; no clear D gene. This CDR3 region has 14 residues. V was trimmed by 2 bases and J by 3 bases, leaving 11 bases between them. The germline gives CDR1 SGHTA, CDR2 FQGNSA. The CDR3 DNA sequence: TGTGCCAGCAGCTTAATCTCTTCACACTACGAGCAGTACTTC. Its translation is CASSLISSHYEQYF.

The genes are TRBV4-3 and TRBJ2-3, with D possibly TRBD2 on 5 matching bases. CDR1 and CDR2 (germline): LGHNA, YSLEER. The germline V and J ends were trimmed by 4 bases and 4 bases, with 21 bases remaining between them. The CDR3 is made up of 17 amino acids. The CDR3 protein is CASSPPRGARGSDTQYF. CDR3 bases: TGCGCCAGCAGCCCCCCACGCGGAGCGAGAGGGTCAGATACGCAGTATTTT.

J is TRBJ2-1 and V is TRBV15; tentative D call: TRBD1 (7 bases). The CDR3 is made up of 16 amino acids. Per the germline V gene, CDR1 is LNHNV and CDR2 is YYDKDF (reference sequence). Between the trimmed V and J ends, which lost 1 base and 2 bases, there was a span of 12 bases. The chain's CDR3 is CATSRGGRGAYNEQFF. Written as DNA, the CDR3 is TGTGCCACCAGCAGAGGGGGCAGGGGGGCCTACAATGAGCAGTTCTTC. The whole variable domain, filled in from reference TRBV15 and TRBJ2-1, reads DAMVIQNPRYQVTQFGKPVTLSCSQTLNHNVMYWYQQKSSQAPKLLFHYYDKDFNNEADTPDNFQSRRPNTSFCFLDIRSPGLGDTAMYLCATSRGGRGAYNEQFFGPGTRLTVL.

V usage is TRBV6-2 or TRBV6-3 and J usage is TRBJ2-3; TRBD2 aligns across 9 bases. CDR3 length: 16 amino acids. V dropped 2 bases and J dropped 2; count of bases not matched to a gene: 5. Germline values: CDR1 MNHEY, CDR2 SVGEGT. DNA of the CDR3: TGTGCCAGCAGTTACCGGACTAGCGCCTACACAGATACGCAGTATTTT. It translates to CASSYRTSAYTDTQYF.

The V call is TRBV24-1, the J call TRBJ2-5, with 7 bases that match TRBD1. V shed 7 bases and J 3 bases; nucleotides not matched to a gene: 1. This CDR3 spans 12 amino acids. CDR1 is KGHDR, CDR2 SFDVKD, per germline. This CDR3 is CATRGTEETQYF. CDR3 DNA sequence: TGTGCCACCAGAGGGACAGAAGAGACCCAGTACTTC.

This clone appeared a single time. CDR3 coding DNA: TGTGCCAGCAGCGTAGCCCTAGCGGGGAGGGACAATGAGCAGTTCTTC. It codes for CASSVALAGRDNEQFF. V is TRBV9 and J is TRBJ2-1, with 9 bases that match TRBD2. The CDR3 is made up of 16 amino acids. Trimming took 0 bases from V and 5 from J; bases not matched to a gene: 6. Germline lookup yields CDR1 SGDLS and CDR2 YYNGEE. Variable domain in full (rest from reference TRBV9 and TRBJ2-1): DSGVTQTPKHLITATGQRVTLRCSPRSGDLSVYWYQQSLDQGLQFLIQYYNGEERAKGNILERFSAQQFPDLHSELNLSSLELGDSALYFCASSVALAGRDNEQFFGPGTRLTVL.

The genes are TRBV4-3 and TRBJ2-7, with 11 bases matching TRBD2. V was pared by 4 bases and J by 3 bases, with 2 bases of the junction left unmatched. This CDR3 has 14 residues. The germline CDR1 and CDR2 sequences are LGHNA and YSLEER. CDR3 amino acids: CASSPLAGGYEQYF. CDR3 DNA: TGCGCCAGCAGCCCCCTAGCGGGAGGCTACGAGCAGTACTTC.

V and J are TRBV30 and TRBJ2-1; 7 nucleotides agree with TRBD2. V trimming: 3 bases; J trimming: 8 bases; junction bases outside the gene matches: 10. The germline V gene has CDR1 GTSNPN and CDR2 SVGIG (reference sequence). The CDR3 extends over 14 amino acids. The CDR3 sequence: CAWRSRGGRDEQFF. The CDR3 coding sequence is TGTGCCTGGAGAAGTAGGGGTGGGAGGGATGAGCAGTTCTTC.

This chain connects TRBV7-9 to TRBJ2-5; no clear D. Between the trimmed V and J ends, which lost 0 bases and 0 bases, there was a span of 11 bases. The CDR3 runs 16 residues. From germline, CDR1 is SEHNR and CDR2 FQNEAQ (reference sequence). This CDR3 is CASSLALTTYQETQYF. In DNA, the CDR3 is TGTGCCAGCAGCTTAGCGCTGACAACGTACCAAGAGACCCAGTACTTC.